These 3 T cell receptor beta chains came from one sample sequenced in a study of blood T cell repertoires in COVID-19. Clones were sequenced by immunoSEQ multiplex PCR, and TCRdb holds only the in-frame ones, with some missing. Of 200,000 to 300,000 clones listed, about nine tenths are singletons. The specimen was peripheral blood. Receptors originate from a man between 35 and 55 years old who had recovered from COVID-19.

This clone has just a few counts. The chain carries TRBV6-5 and TRBJ2-3; D possibly corresponds to TRBD2 (5 bases). Trimming pared 4 bases from V and 3 bases from J, leaving 17 bases between. Germline CDR1 MNHEY, CDR2 SVGAGI. The CDR3 contains 16 residues. DNA for the CDR3: TGTGCCAGCAGTTCCCTCACTAGTCTGAGGACAGATACGCAGTATTTT. This codes for CASSSLTSLRTDTQYF.

This sequence joins TRBV4-1 and TRBJ2-7; D is perhaps TRBD1 (6 bases). Between the trimmed V and J ends, which lost 4 bases and 0 bases, there was a span of 10 bases. The CDR3 is made up of 14 amino acids. Looked up from germline, CDR1 is MGHRA and CDR2 is YSYEKL. The DNA for the CDR3 is TGCGCCAGCAGCCCGACAGGTAGCTCCTACGAGCAGTACTTC. It encodes CASSPTGSSYEQYF.

The chain joins TRBV28 to TRBJ1-2; possibly TRBD1 for D (5 bases). CDR3 size: 14 residues. Per germline, CDR1 MDHEN and CDR2 SYDVKM. V was cut by 7 bases and J by 0 bases, with 12 bases left in between. In nucleotides, the CDR3 is TGTGCCAGCATTGGGACTCTGACTAACTATGGCTACACCTTC. Translating gives CASIGTLTNYGYTF.